Listed below are T cell receptor beta chains from one sample, sequenced in a study of blood T cell repertoires in COVID-19. Generated by immunoSEQ multiplex PCR, the TCRdb table keeps only in-frame clones and is missing some. The repertoire holds hundreds of thousands of clones, with around 89% as singletons. Sequenced sample: peripheral blood. The receptors originated from a woman aged 25 to 39 who had recovered from COVID-19. CDR3s include the opening cysteine and the closing phenylalanine or tryptophan. D genes are given only for firm matches. Expanded clones get a size class; other rows say once, few or many, or leave the size out.

V gene	clone size	D gene	J gene	CDR3 DNA	CDR3 protein
TRBV7-6	NA	NA	TRBJ1-6	TGTGCCAGCAGCTTCGGCGACCCCGCTATTGGAGATAATTCACCCCTCCACTTT	CASSFGDPAIGDNSPLHF
TRBV28	NA	TRBD1	TRBJ2-7	TGTGCCAGCAGTCGGACAGGGGGCGTCTACGAGCAGTACTTC	CASSRTGGVYEQYF
TRBV7-2	NA	TRBD1	TRBJ1-3	TGTGCCAGCAGCTCGACAGGGTCAAGCTCTGGAAACACCATATATTTT	CASSSTGSSSGNTIYF
TRBV5-4	NA	NA	TRBJ1-1	TGTGCCAGCAGCGCCAGGGGTGAGAACACTGAAGCTTTCTTT	CASSARGENTEAFF
TRBV14	NA	NA	TRBJ1-4	TGTGCCAGCAGCAGTCCCGGGGTGAAAGGAAAACTGTTTTTT	CASSSPGVKGKLFF
TRBV19	NA	TRBD1	TRBJ2-1	TGTGCCAGTAGTTCGGACAGGGGGGCCTACAATGAGCAGTTCTTC	CASSSDRGAYNEQFF
TRBV5-4	NA	TRBD1	TRBJ2-5	TGTGCCAGCAGCTTCCCAGGGGGTGGGGAGACCCAGTACTTC	CASSFPGGGETQYF
TRBV5-1	NA	TRBD1	TRBJ2-7	TGCGCCAGCAGGAGACAGGGGACCTCCTACGAGCAGTACTTC	CASRRQGTSYEQYF
TRBV3-1/TRBV3-2	NA	TRBD2	TRBJ2-7	TGTGCCAGCAGCCAAGACTCTAGCGGGCGACACTACGAGCAGTACTTC	CASSQDSSGRHYEQYF
TRBV18	NA	TRBD1	TRBJ1-6	TGTGCCAGCTCACCTGGGACAGGGACTAATTCACCCCTCCACTTT	CASSPGTGTNSPLHF
TRBV19	NA	TRBD1	TRBJ1-1	TGTGCCAGCCGGGACAGGGTGGATGGCACTGAAGCTTTCTTT	CASRDRVDGTEAFF
TRBV29-1	NA	NA	TRBJ1-1	TGCAGCGTTGGGCATAACACTGAAGCTTTCTTT	CSVGHNTEAFF
TRBV29-1	NA	NA	TRBJ2-3	TGCAGCGTTGAAGGAGGGGGGGGCGGCTACCTCACAGATACGCAGTATTTT	CSVEGGGGGYLTDTQYF
TRBV6-6	NA	NA	TRBJ1-1	TGTGCCAGCAGTAAGGACATGATGAACACTGAAGCTTTCTTT	CASSKDMMNTEAFF
TRBV6-5	NA	NA	TRBJ2-5	TGTGCCAGCAGTATCCGGGGGGCAGAGACCCAGTACTTC	CASSIRGAETQYF
TRBV10-2	NA	NA	TRBJ1-3	TGCGCCAGCAGTGAGACGGCGGGCCGGTCCTCTGGAAACACCATATATTTT	CASSETAGRSSGNTIYF
TRBV5-1	NA	NA	TRBJ1-6	TGCGCCAGCAGCCCCCGGGACCTCGAGGGGGTATCGCCCCTCCACTTT	CASSPRDLEGVSPLHF
TRBV6-1	NA	TRBD2	TRBJ2-5	TGTGCCAGCAGTGACCACGGACTAGCGGGGGCCCAAGAGACCCAGTACTTC	CASSDHGLAGAQETQYF
TRBV6-5	once	TRBD1	TRBJ2-2	TGTGCCAGCAGGGGACAGGGGGTGAACACCGGGGAGCTGTTTTTT	CASRGQGVNTGELFF
TRBV15	NA	NA	TRBJ2-1	TGTGCCACCAGCAGAGATTTCGGTTCCTACAATGAGCAGTTCTTC	CATSRDFGSYNEQFF
TRBV5-1	many	NA	TRBJ1-4	TGCGCCAGCAGATTGAATGGAGCAGGGTCTAGTGAAAAACTGTTTTTT	CASRLNGAGSSEKLFF
TRBV2	once	TRBD1	TRBJ1-2	TGTGCCAGCTCGGCATCACAGGGGGCGGGCTATGGCTACACCTTC	CASSASQGAGYGYTF
TRBV12-5	NA	TRBD1	TRBJ2-2	TGTGCTAGTGGTTTGTGGCAGGGGGCGAGCACCGGGGAGCTGTTTTTT	CASGLWQGASTGELFF
TRBV5-1	NA	TRBD2	TRBJ2-1	TGCGCCAGCAGCGTAGCGGGGAGAGACAATGAGCAGTTCTTC	CASSVAGRDNEQFF
TRBV5-8	NA	NA	TRBJ1-5	TGTGCCAGCAGCTTGGCCAGGAATAGCAATCAGCCCCAGCATTTT	CASSLARNSNQPQHF
TRBV4-2	NA	TRBD1	TRBJ1-1	TGTGCCAGCAGCCGTGGGGACAGGGTGAACACTGAAGCTTTCTTT	CASSRGDRVNTEAFF
TRBV19	NA	TRBD1	TRBJ2-7	TGTGCCAGTAGCAGAACAGGGGCTGGGGGCGAGCAGTACTTC	CASSRTGAGGEQYF
TRBV7-9	NA	NA	TRBJ1-1	TGTGCCAGCAGCTTCGAAAGGACAACTCAGGCCACTGAAGCTTTCTTT	CASSFERTTQATEAFF
TRBV20-1	NA	TRBD1	TRBJ2-4	TGCAGTGCCAGTGGGGCCAGGGGGCAACCCAAAAACATTCAGTACTTC	CSASGARGQPKNIQYF
TRBV5-1	NA	NA	TRBJ2-5	TGCGCCAGCAGCTTTGGCAGGCTACAAGAGACCCAGTACTTC	CASSFGRLQETQYF
TRBV5-1	NA	TRBD1	TRBJ1-2	TGCGCCAGCAGCCTACAGGGGGCTGGCTATGGCTACACCTTC	CASSLQGAGYGYTF
TRBV24-1	NA	TRBD1	TRBJ2-5	TGTGCCACCAGTGAGCAGGGGGCGAGAGAGACCCAGTACTTC	CATSEQGARETQYF
TRBV5-6	once	TRBD1	TRBJ1-4	TGTGCCAGCACACGAAGGGGGCTTGGTGAAAAACTGTTTTTT	CASTRRGLGEKLFF
TRBV20-1	once	NA	TRBJ1-1	TGCAGTGCTAGTGGGCCAGGGGTAATGAACACTGAAGCTTTCTTT	CSASGPGVMNTEAFF
TRBV5-8	NA	NA	TRBJ1-6	TGTGCCAGCAGCTTCGAAAACAGGTTCTCCTATAATTCACCCCTCCACTTT	CASSFENRFSYNSPLHF
TRBV3-1/TRBV3-2	NA	NA	TRBJ1-6	TGTGCCAGCTCAATCCAGGGAGGCGATTCACCCCTCCACTTT	CASSIQGGDSPLHF